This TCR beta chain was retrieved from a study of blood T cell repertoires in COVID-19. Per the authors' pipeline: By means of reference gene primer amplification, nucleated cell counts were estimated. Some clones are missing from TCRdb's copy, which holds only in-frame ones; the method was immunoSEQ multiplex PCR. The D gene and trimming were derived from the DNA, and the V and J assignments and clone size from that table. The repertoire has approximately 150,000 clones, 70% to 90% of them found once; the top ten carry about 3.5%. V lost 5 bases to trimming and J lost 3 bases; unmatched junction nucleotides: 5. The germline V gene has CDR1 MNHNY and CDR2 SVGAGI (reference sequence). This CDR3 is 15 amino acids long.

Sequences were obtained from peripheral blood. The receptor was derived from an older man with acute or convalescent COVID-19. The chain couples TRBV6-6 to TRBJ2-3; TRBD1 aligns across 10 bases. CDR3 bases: TGTGCCAGCAGTCAGACAGGGGGCGCGACAGATACGCAGTATTTT. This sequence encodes CASSQTGGATDTQYF.